This TCR beta chain was sequenced in a study of beta chain features in type 1 diabetes (dated by TCRdb to the late 2010s). With regard to the full study: Patients and healthy donors did not differ in mean age, gender distribution, total cell number or subset yield. The study compared TCRB repertoires of sorted circulating CD4+ T cell subsets between recently diagnosed type 1 diabetes patients and matched healthy donors. A total of roughly 100 million sorted cells were examined across all samples, and a strong correlation was observed between cell number per subset and RNA yield. Whereas all 30 or so donors provided naive and central memory subsets, regulatory and stem cell-like memory subsets were isolated from just 8 patients and about eight healthy donors.

What the work shows at the level of the full study, not this receptor alone: Because cDNA was sequenced instead of genomic DNA, highly expressing activated cells could be over-represented, though the groups showed no difference in activation or CD3 levels. A moderate but significant shortening of TCRB CDR3 length was observed in type 1 diabetes patients in all four CD4+ subsets. Naive, central memory and regulatory TCRB repertoires appeared more similar among patients than among healthy donors. At VDJ recombination sites, type 1 diabetes patients had fewer insertions and more deleted nucleotides, which implies abnormalities in thymic rearrangement. Because the HLA sub-analyses included only small numbers of individuals, any influence of HLA type on TCRB rearrangement was left unresolved. PCR might favor shorter templates, but patient and control samples were amplified and corrected together, so any skew would affect both groups equally.

The High Capacity cDNA Reverse Transcription Kit was used to reverse transcribe all of the isolated RNA, meaning that expressed TCRB transcripts were what got sequenced. Deep immunoSEQ sequencing was applied to naive, central memory and regulatory T cell samples, giving an average of about 3.4 million total reads per sample. Sorted cells were lysed in RLT buffer and RNA was extracted with DNase-treated RNeasy Micro or Mini kits, depending on cell number. Each cell subset was processed separately to prevent cross-contamination, with patient and healthy donor samples processed together. The immunoSEQ multiplex PCR was used to amplify TCRB sequences from cDNA, generating 87-bp fragments that spanned the CDR3 region. Sequencing of the amplicons was done on the Illumina HiSeq platform. The study's own analysis went as follows. PCR bias was computationally corrected using synthetic template baselines, reads within Hamming distance 2 were collapsed, and singletons that could not be merged were discarded. Reads were aligned to IMGT to assign V, D and J genes, CDR3 length, and insertions or deletions at six rearrangement sites. Within each subset, clonotype counts were normalized to the number of sorted cells before true diversity and Gini coefficients were calculated with the tcR R package. The overlap coefficient, calculated on TCRB nucleotide sequences, was used to quantify repertoire sharing. Out-of-frame TCRB sequences from naive cells were analyzed to stand in for the pre-selection repertoire. What TCRdb holds here is the immuneACCESS table cut down to in-frame rearrangements. Part of the clones is not present; checked against another copy, under half of the missing clones reflect an unresolved V gene, and the others are unexplained. The V and J calls and clone size are taken from that table; D and trimming were inferred from the DNA. The sample records under 400,000 clones, around 20% of which are singletons. The ten biggest clones cover roughly 0.045% of the sample.

At the junction V is shortened by 1 base and J by 9 bases; bases outside the gene matches: 7. According to the germline V gene, CDR1 reads SGHVS and CDR2 reads FQNEAQ. The CDR3 starts with the cysteine, ends with the phenylalanine, and has 15 residues. The only DNA kept is the CDR3, 45 bases in frame from the first base. Worth noting for this clone: Its antigen remains unidentified. Base qualities are not at hand, and no much larger clone is one base apart.

A single peripheral blood draw of roughly 0.11 L on average was collected from each donor into heparinised tubes. A BD FACSAria II and a panel including CD45RO, CCR7, CD25, CD127, CD95 and CD27 were used to sort naive, central memory, regulatory and stem cell-like memory CD4+ T cells. All sorted populations exceeded 95% purity. PBMCs were isolated immediately by Lymphoprep density gradient centrifugation and stained directly without culture. To minimize batch effects, samples were stained and sorted in pairs, one healthy donor with one patient per experiment. The V and J genes are TRBV7-8 and TRBJ1-5, with 9 junctional bases fitting TRBD1. Sequenced material: naive CD4+ T cells from blood. Interpreted using the paper, the cell subset or site label stands for: true naive CD4+ T cells. The sequence derives from a woman under 30 in good health. Here is the DNA: TGTGCCAGCAGCTTAGTGGGACAGGGCCGGAGGCCCCAGCATTTT. This codes for CASSLVGQGRRPQHF.